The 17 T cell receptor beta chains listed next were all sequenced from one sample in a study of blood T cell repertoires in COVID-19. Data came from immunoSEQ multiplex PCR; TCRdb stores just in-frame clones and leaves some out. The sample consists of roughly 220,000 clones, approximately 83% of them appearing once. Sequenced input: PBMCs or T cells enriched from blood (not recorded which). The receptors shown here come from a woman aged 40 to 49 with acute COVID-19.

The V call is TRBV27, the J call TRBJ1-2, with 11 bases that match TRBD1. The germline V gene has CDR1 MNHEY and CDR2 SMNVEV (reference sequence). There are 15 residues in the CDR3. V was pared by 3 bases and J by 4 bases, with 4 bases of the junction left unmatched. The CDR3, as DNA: TGTGCCAGCAGTTTGATGGGGACAGGGGGCTATGGCTACACCTTC. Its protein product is CASSLMGTGGYGYTF.

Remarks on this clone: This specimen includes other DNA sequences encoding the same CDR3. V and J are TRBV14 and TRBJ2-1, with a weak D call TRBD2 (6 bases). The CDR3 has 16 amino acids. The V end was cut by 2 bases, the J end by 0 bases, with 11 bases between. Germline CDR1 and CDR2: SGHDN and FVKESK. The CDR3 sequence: CASSQLTGSSYNEQFF. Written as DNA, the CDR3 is TGTGCCAGCAGCCAACTAACCGGGAGCTCCTACAATGAGCAGTTCTTC.

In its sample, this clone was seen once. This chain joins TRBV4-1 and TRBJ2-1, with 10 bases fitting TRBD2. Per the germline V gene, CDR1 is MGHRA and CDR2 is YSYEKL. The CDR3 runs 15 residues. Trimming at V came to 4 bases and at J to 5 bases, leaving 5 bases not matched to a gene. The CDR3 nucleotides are TGCGCCAGCAGCCCCTACCTAGCGGGAGACAATGAGCAGTTCTTC. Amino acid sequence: CASSPYLAGDNEQFF.

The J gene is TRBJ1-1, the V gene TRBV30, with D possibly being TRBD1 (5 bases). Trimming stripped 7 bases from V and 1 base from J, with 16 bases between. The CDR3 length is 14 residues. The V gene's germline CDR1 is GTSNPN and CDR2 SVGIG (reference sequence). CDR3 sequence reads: CAFITRRANTEAFF. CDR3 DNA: TGTGCCTTCATTACACGCAGGGCGAACACTGAAGCTTTCTTT.

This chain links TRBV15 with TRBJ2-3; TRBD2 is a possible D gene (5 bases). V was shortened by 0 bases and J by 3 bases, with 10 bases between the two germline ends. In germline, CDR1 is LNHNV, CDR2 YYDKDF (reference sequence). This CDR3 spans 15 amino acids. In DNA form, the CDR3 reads TGTGCCACCAGCAGAGAGAGCAGGAGGACAGATACGCAGTATTTT. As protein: CATSRESRRTDTQYF.

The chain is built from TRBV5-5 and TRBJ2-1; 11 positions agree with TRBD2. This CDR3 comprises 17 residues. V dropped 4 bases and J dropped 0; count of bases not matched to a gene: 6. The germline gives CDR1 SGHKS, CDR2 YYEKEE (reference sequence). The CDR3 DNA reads TGTGCCAGCAGCCCGGGACTAGCGGTTCTCTCCTACAATGAGCAGTTCTTC. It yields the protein CASSPGLAVLSYNEQFF.

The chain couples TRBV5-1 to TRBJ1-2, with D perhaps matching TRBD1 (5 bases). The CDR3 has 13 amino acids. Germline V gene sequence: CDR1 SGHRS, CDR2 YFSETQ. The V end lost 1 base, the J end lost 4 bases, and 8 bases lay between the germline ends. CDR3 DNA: TGCGCCAGCAGCTTGAGGGACTTCTATGGCTACACCTTC. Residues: CASSLRDFYGYTF.

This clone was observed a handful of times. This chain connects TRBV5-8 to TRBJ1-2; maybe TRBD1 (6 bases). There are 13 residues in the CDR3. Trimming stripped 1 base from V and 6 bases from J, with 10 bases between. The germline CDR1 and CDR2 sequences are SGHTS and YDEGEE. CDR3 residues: CASSLRGAHGYTF. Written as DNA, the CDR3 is TGTGCCAGCAGCTTGCGGGGGGCCCATGGCTACACCTTC.

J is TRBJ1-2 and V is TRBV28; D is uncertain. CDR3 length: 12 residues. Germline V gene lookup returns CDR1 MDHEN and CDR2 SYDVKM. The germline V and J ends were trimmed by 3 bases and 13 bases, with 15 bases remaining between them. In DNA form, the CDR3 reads TGTGCCAGCAGTTTTGGGTGGGCTTTTGCCACCTTC. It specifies CASSFGWAFATF.

CDR3 loop: CAWSRQGYGYTF. The CDR3 DNA is TGTGCCTGGAGTCGACAGGGGTATGGCTACACCTTC. The rearrangement joins TRBV30 to TRBJ1-2; 8 bases are a match to TRBD1. This CDR3 region has 12 residues. V was clipped by 2 bases and J by 5 bases; unmatched bases: 1. CDR1 and CDR2 (germline): GTSNPN, SVGIG (reference sequence).

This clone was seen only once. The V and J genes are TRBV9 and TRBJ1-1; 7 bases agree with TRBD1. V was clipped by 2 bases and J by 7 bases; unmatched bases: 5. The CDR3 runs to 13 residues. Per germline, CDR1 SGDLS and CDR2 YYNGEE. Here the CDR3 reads CASSVKGAGEAFF. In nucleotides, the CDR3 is TGTGCCAGCAGCGTGAAGGGGGCAGGTGAAGCTTTCTTT. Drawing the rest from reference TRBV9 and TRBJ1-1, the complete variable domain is DSGVTQTPKHLITATGQRVTLRCSPRSGDLSVYWYQQSLDQGLQFLIQYYNGEERAKGNILERFSAQQFPDLHSELNLSSLELGDSALYFCASSVKGAGEAFFGQGTRLTVV.

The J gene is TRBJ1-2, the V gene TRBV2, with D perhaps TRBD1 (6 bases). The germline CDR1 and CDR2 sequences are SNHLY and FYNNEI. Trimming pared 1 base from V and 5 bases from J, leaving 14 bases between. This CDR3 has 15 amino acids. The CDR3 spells CASSEGSGRGYGYTF. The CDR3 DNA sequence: TGTGCCAGCAGTGAAGGGTCAGGGAGGGGGTATGGCTACACCTTC.

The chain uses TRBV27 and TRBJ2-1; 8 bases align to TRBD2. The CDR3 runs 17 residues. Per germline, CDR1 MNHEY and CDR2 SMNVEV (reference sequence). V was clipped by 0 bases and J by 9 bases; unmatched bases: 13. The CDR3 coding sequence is TGTGCCAGCAGTTTATCCCCGGGACTAGTAGGGTTCGGTGAGCAGTTCTTC. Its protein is CASSLSPGLVGFGEQFF.

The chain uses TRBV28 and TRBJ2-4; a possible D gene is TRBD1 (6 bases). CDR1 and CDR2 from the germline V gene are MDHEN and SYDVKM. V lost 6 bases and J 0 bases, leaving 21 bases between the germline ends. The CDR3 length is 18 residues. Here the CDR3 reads CASSKSVRQALAKNIQYF. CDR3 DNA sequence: TGTGCCAGCAGCAAAAGCGTCAGACAGGCTCTAGCCAAAAACATTCAGTACTTC.

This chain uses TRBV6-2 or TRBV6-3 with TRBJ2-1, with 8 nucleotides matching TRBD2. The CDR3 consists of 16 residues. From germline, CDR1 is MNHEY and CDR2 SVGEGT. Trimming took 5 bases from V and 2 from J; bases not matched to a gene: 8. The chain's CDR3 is CASSAQLAVAYNEQFF. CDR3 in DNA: TGTGCCAGCAGTGCGCAACTAGCGGTGGCCTACAATGAGCAGTTCTTC.

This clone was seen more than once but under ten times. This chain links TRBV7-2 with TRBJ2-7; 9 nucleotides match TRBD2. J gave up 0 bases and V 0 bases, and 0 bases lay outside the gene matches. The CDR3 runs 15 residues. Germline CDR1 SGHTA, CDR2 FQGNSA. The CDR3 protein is CASSLASGSSYEQYF. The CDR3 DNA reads TGTGCCAGCAGCTTAGCTAGCGGGAGCTCCTACGAGCAGTACTTC.

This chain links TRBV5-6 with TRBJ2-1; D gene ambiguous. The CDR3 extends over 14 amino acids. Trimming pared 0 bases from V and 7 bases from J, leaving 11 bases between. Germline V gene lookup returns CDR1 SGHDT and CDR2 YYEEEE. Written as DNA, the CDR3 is TGTGCCAGCAGCTTGGCCGGTCTTCCGAATGAGCAGTTCTTC. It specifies CASSLAGLPNEQFF.